Listed below are T cell receptor beta chains from one sample, sequenced in a study of blood T cell repertoires in COVID-19. The repertoire was sequenced with immunoSEQ multiplex PCR; TCRdb's copy has only in-frame clones and lacks some. This table has 13,000 to 15,000 clones, around four fifths appearing once. Sequencing was performed on peripheral blood. These receptors all come from a man in his forties or fifties with active or convalescent COVID-19. The CDR3 runs from the conserved cysteine through the conserved F or W. Each record gives: J gene, clone size, D gene, V gene, CDR3 protein, CDR3 DNA. The D gene is left open where the match is weak. Part of the rows lack a size; the others show once, few, many or a class for expanded clones.

J: TRBJ1-2
size: -
D: TRBD1
V: TRBV9
CDR3: CASGGGGKYGYTF
DNA: TGTGCCAGCGGAGGAGGGGGCAAGTATGGCTACACCTTC

J: TRBJ2-1
size: -
D: -
V: TRBV28
CDR3: CASSLGTAGEQFF
DNA: TGTGCCAGCAGTTTAGGGACAGCGGGTGAGCAGTTCTTC

J: TRBJ2-2
size: -
D: TRBD2
V: TRBV3-1/TRBV3-2
CDR3: CASSLSGGGELFF
DNA: TGTGCCAGCAGCCTTAGCGGGGGTGGGGAGCTGTTTTTT

J: TRBJ2-2
size: -
D: TRBD2
V: TRBV3-1/TRBV3-2
CDR3: CASSQEPRLAANTGELFF
DNA: TGTGCCAGCAGCCAAGAACCGAGGCTAGCGGCGAACACCGGGGAGCTGTTTTTT

J: TRBJ2-2
size: -
D: TRBD2
V: TRBV12-5
CDR3: CASGSGDTGELFF
DNA: TGTGCTTCTGGAAGCGGGGACACCGGGGAGCTGTTTTTT

J: TRBJ1-6
size: -
D: TRBD1
V: TRBV12-3/TRBV12-4
CDR3: CASRDQGDSPLHF
DNA: TGTGCCAGCAGGGACCAGGGGGATTCACCCCTCCACTTT

J: TRBJ1-6
size: -
D: TRBD1
V: TRBV7-2
CDR3: CASSPDRELSSPLHF
DNA: TGTGCCAGCAGCCCAGACAGGGAGCTTTCTTCACCCCTCCACTTT

J: TRBJ2-1
size: -
D: -
V: TRBV7-9
CDR3: CATPPSGSSYNEQFF
DNA: TGTGCCACCCCCCCAAGCGGTAGCTCCTACAATGAGCAGTTCTTC

J: TRBJ1-6
size: -
D: -
V: TRBV5-1
CDR3: CASSGVSVRNSPLHF
DNA: TGCGCCAGCAGCGGAGTCAGTGTGCGGAATTCACCCCTCCACTTT

J: TRBJ1-5
size: once
D: -
V: TRBV3-1/TRBV3-2
CDR3: CASSQEFRDQPQHF
DNA: TGTGCCAGCAGCCAAGAGTTCCGGGATCAGCCCCAGCATTTT

J: TRBJ2-7
size: few
D: -
V: TRBV11-2
CDR3: CASSFGITTYEQYF
DNA: TGTGCCAGCAGCTTCGGGATAACCACCTACGAGCAGTACTTC

J: TRBJ1-2
size: -
D: -
V: TRBV6-2/TRBV6-3
CDR3: CASSYSRFSENSF
DNA: TGTGCCAGCAGTTACTCGAGATTTTCGGAAAACAGCTTC

J: TRBJ1-1
size: -
D: -
V: TRBV6-5
CDR3: CASRPSGGNTEAFF
DNA: TGTGCCAGCAGACCTTCGGGGGGGAACACTGAAGCTTTCTTT

J: TRBJ1-2
size: -
D: TRBD1
V: TRBV9
CDR3: CASSVDGDRAAYGYTF
DNA: TGTGCCAGCAGCGTAGATGGAGACAGGGCGGCCTATGGCTACACCTTC

J: TRBJ1-1
size: -
D: TRBD1
V: TRBV20-1
CDR3: CSALDRAEAFF
DNA: TGCAGTGCTCTGGACAGGGCTGAAGCTTTCTTT

J: TRBJ2-5
size: -
D: -
V: TRBV24-1
CDR3: CATSRGGGTQYF
DNA: TGTGCCACCAGTAGAGGGGGGGGGACCCAGTACTTC

J: TRBJ2-7
size: -
D: -
V: TRBV3-1/TRBV3-2
CDR3: CASSYRVSYEQYF
DNA: TGTGCCAGCAGCTACAGGGTCTCCTACGAGCAGTACTTC

J: TRBJ2-7
size: -
D: -
V: TRBV6-2/TRBV6-3
CDR3: CASSSPRHAVRYEQYF
DNA: TGTGCCAGCAGTTCCCCACGACATGCCGTGAGATACGAGCAGTACTTC

J: TRBJ2-2
size: -
D: TRBD1
V: TRBV5-4
CDR3: CASSSGQGSTGELFF
DNA: TGTGCCAGCAGCTCGGGACAGGGTAGCACCGGGGAGCTGTTTTTT

J: TRBJ1-6
size: -
D: TRBD1
V: TRBV10-3
CDR3: CAIGQGDNSPLHF
DNA: TGTGCCATAGGACAGGGGGATAATTCACCCCTCCACTTT

J: TRBJ2-2
size: few
D: -
V: TRBV6-1
CDR3: CASSDRDTGELFF
DNA: TGTGCCAGCAGTGACAGGGACACCGGGGAGCTGTTTTTT

J: TRBJ2-1
size: -
D: TRBD2
V: TRBV5-1
CDR3: CASSSIAGGLNEQFF
DNA: TGCGCCAGCAGCTCTATAGCGGGGGGGCTCAATGAGCAGTTCTTC

J: TRBJ1-5
size: -
D: -
V: TRBV23-1
CDR3: CARGASFSQPQHF
DNA: TGCGCCCGGGGGGCATCCTTTAGCCAGCCCCAGCATTTT

J: TRBJ2-1
size: -
D: TRBD2
V: TRBV6-4
CDR3: CASSEFGGGSYEQFF
DNA: TGTGCCAGCAGTGAGTTCGGGGGGGGTTCCTATGAGCAGTTCTTC

J: TRBJ1-4
size: once
D: -
V: TRBV12-3/TRBV12-4
CDR3: CASSSGDEKLFF
DNA: TGTGCCAGCAGTTCCGGGGATGAAAAACTGTTTTTT

J: TRBJ1-6
size: -
D: TRBD1
V: TRBV2
CDR3: CASRNDQGQPNSPLHF
DNA: TGTGCCAGCAGGAACGACCAGGGACAGCCAAATTCACCCCTCCACTTT

J: TRBJ1-6
size: -
D: TRBD1
V: TRBV5-1
CDR3: CASSMGQPNSPLHF
DNA: TGCGCCAGCAGCATGGGACAGCCAAATTCACCCCTCCACTTT

J: TRBJ2-1
size: -
D: TRBD2
V: TRBV3-1/TRBV3-2
CDR3: CASRGTSGGANNEQFF
DNA: TGTGCCAGCAGAGGGACTAGCGGGGGGGCAAACAATGAGCAGTTCTTC

J: TRBJ2-7
size: -
D: -
V: TRBV9
CDR3: CASSPPGRSAYEQYF
DNA: TGTGCCAGCAGCCCCCCCGGTCGATCTGCCTACGAGCAGTACTTC

J: TRBJ1-2
size: -
D: -
V: TRBV18
CDR3: CASSPIHRPGGDYGYTF
DNA: TGTGCCAGCTCACCAATCCATCGCCCCGGCGGGGACTATGGCTACACCTTC

J: TRBJ2-7
size: -
D: TRBD2
V: TRBV27
CDR3: CASTSLAGPSRGEQYF
DNA: TGTGCCAGCACCTCCCTAGCGGGGCCCTCCCGAGGCGAGCAGTACTTC

J: TRBJ2-1
size: few
D: TRBD2
V: TRBV3-1/TRBV3-2
CDR3: CASSPNSGGADEQFF
DNA: TGTGCCAGCAGCCCAAATAGCGGGGGGGCCGATGAGCAGTTCTTC

J: TRBJ2-5
size: few
D: -
V: TRBV11-2
CDR3: CASSPGETQYF
DNA: TGTGCCAGCAGCCCAGGGGAGACCCAGTACTTC

J: TRBJ1-1
size: -
D: -
V: TRBV11-2
CDR3: CASSLVSGGVMNTEAFF
DNA: TGTGCCAGCAGCTTAGTTTCCGGGGGGGTCATGAACACTGAAGCTTTCTTT

J: TRBJ2-2
size: -
D: -
V: TRBV21-1
CDR3: CASSKGGLLGTGELFF
DNA: TGTGCCAGCAGCAAGGGGGGGCTGCTTGGTACCGGGGAGCTGTTTTTT

J: TRBJ2-7
size: -
D: TRBD1
V: TRBV2
CDR3: CASSGRRGQDEQYF
DNA: TGTGCCAGCAGTGGGAGAAGGGGACAGGACGAGCAGTACTTC

J: TRBJ1-6
size: -
D: TRBD1
V: TRBV27
CDR3: CASTTLYPGQGGVAYNSPLHF
DNA: TGTGCCAGCACCACCCTCTATCCGGGACAGGGAGGAGTTGCCTATAATTCACCCCTCCACTTT